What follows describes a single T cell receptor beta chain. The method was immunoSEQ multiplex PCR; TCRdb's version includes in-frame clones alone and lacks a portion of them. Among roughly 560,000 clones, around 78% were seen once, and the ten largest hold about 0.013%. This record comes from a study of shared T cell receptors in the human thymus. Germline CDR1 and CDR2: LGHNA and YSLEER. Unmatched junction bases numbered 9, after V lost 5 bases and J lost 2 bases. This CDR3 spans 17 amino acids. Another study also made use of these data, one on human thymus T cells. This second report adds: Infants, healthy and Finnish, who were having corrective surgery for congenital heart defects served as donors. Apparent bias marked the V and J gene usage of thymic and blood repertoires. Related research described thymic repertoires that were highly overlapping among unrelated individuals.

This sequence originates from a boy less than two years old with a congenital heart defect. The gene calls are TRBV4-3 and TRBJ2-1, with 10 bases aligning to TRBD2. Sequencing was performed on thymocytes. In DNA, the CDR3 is TGCGCCAGCAGCGTCCGGGCTAGCGGGAGAACCTACAATGAGCAGTTCTTC. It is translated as CASSVRASGRTYNEQFF.